The next 28 T cell receptor beta chains were all read from a single sample in a study of CD8 T cells in Susac syndrome. With random hexamers, roughly 0.45 to 1 ug RNA was reverse transcribed. TCRdb called the immunoSEQ multiplex PCR reads again in MiXCR, with one record for every CDR3 protein. This sample has about 200,000 distinct CDR3 sequences, with roughly nine tenths found just once. Sequencing was carried out using CD8+ T cells from PBMCs. The source is a human donor with multiple sclerosis.

This sequence joins TRBV19 and TRBJ1-1, with 9 bases aligning to TRBD1. This CDR3 has 14 amino acids. Germline CDR1 is LNHDA and CDR2 is SQIVND (reference sequence). Losses at the gene ends were 3 bases for V and 3 bases for J; bases not matched to a gene: 2. CDR3 DNA: TGTGCCAGTAGTATTAGGACAGGGGACACTGAAGCTTTCTTT. Its protein product is CASSIRTGDTEAFF.

The V and J genes are TRBV6-4 and TRBJ2-1; D is ambiguous. The germline CDR1 and CDR2 sequences are MRHNA and SNTAGT. The length of the CDR3 is 16 residues. Trimming shortened V by 3 bases and J by 3 bases, and 15 bases separated the two germline ends. CDR3 protein: CASSERVSPRYNEQFF. The CDR3 coding sequence is TGTGCCAGCAGTGAAAGAGTATCCCCCCGCTACAATGAGCAGTTCTTC.

This chain uses TRBV12-3 or TRBV12-4 with TRBJ1-3; D is undetermined. There are 12 residues in the CDR3. Trimming left V 6 bases short and J 9 bases short, with 12 bases between. CDR3 amino acids: CASRAGETTIYF. CDR3 sequence (DNA): TGTGCCAGCAGGGCGGGAGAGACCACCATATATTTT.

This rearrangement joins TRBV3-1 to TRBJ2-5; D remains unclear. This CDR3 is 16 amino acids long. The V gene's germline CDR1 is LGHDT and CDR2 YNNKEL (reference sequence). V lost 5 bases and J 5 bases, leaving 21 bases between the germline ends. The CDR3 nucleotides read TGTGCCAGCAGCATCGAGGATCTTTCTTTCTCTGAGACCCAGTACTTC. It translates to CASSIEDLSFSETQYF.

The rearrangement joins TRBV30 to TRBJ2-1; TRBD1 aligns across 8 bases. V lost 3 bases and J lost 7; bases outside the gene matches: 2. The CDR3 length is 12 residues. In germline, CDR1 is GTSNPN, CDR2 SVGIG (reference sequence). The chain's CDR3 is CAWRTGGNEQFF. The CDR3 region has the DNA TGTGCCTGGAGAACAGGGGGGAATGAGCAGTTCTTC.

The chain couples TRBV7-9 to TRBJ1-2; D may be TRBD1 (6 bases). The V gene's germline CDR1 is SEHNR and CDR2 FQNEAQ (reference sequence). The CDR3 is 14 residues long. Trimming pared 5 bases from V and 4 bases from J, leaving 14 bases between. The CDR3 sequence is CASSPSGQTYGYTF. The CDR3 DNA is TGTGCCAGCAGCCCATCGGGACAAACCTATGGCTACACCTTC.

The CDR3 sequence: CATRQSGELFF. CDR3 nucleotides: TGTGCCACCCGACAGTCCGGGGAGCTGTTTTTT. The chain couples TRBV2 to TRBJ2-2, with a weak D call TRBD1 (5 bases). Trimming took off 10 bases at V and 6 bases at J, with 9 bases between the two ends. Looked up from germline, CDR1 is SNHLY and CDR2 is FYNNEI. This CDR3 contains 11 residues. The full variable domain, its missing parts supplied by reference TRBV2 and TRBJ2-2, is EPEVTQTPSHQVTQMGQEVILRCVPISNHLYFYWYRQILGQKVEFLVSFYNNEISEKSEIFDDQFSVERPDGSNFTLKIRSTKLEDSAMYFCATRQSGELFFGEGSRLTVL.

V is TRBV9 and J is TRBJ1-5; D is unclear. V lost 4 bases to trimming and J lost 2 bases, with 10 bases between them. Germline assignment: CDR1 SGDLS and CDR2 YYNGEE. This CDR3 is 14 amino acids long. The CDR3, as DNA: TGTGCCAGCAGCACCGGCGGTGGCAATCAGCCCCAGCATTTT. It is translated as CASSTGGGNQPQHF.

The chain couples TRBV6-1 to TRBJ2-1; D not resolved. Germline CDR1 and CDR2: MNHNS and SASEGT. V was trimmed by 4 bases and J by 0 bases, leaving 16 bases between them. The CDR3 loop spans 17 amino acids. CDR3 coding DNA: TGTGCCAGCAGTGGCGAATTAAGGGCTGGCTCCTACAATGAGCAGTTCTTC. Amino acids: CASSGELRAGSYNEQFF.

The chain links TRBV12-5 to TRBJ2-7, with a tentative D call TRBD1 (6 bases). V was cut by 2 bases and J by 4 bases, with 15 bases left in between. From germline, CDR1 is LGHNT and CDR2 FRNRAP. CDR3 length equals 15 residues. The CDR3 sequence: CASGLTMTGEYEQYF. CDR3 coding DNA: TGTGCTAGTGGTTTGACCATGACAGGCGAATACGAGCAGTACTTC. The entire variable domain, with the rest obtained from reference TRBV12-5 and TRBJ2-7, is as follows: DARVTQTPRHKVTEMGQEVTMRCQPILGHNTVFWYRQTMMQGLELLAYFRNRAPLDDSGMPKDRFSAEMPDATLATLKIQPSEPRDSAVYFCASGLTMTGEYEQYFGPGTRLTVT.

V and J are TRBV4-1 and TRBJ1-2, with a weak D call TRBD1 (5 bases). V lost 0 bases, J lost 4 bases, and 12 bases lay in between. CDR3 length: 15 residues. Germline V CDR1 and CDR2: MGHRA, YSYEKL. CDR3 in amino acids: CASSQDPGGGYGYTF. The CDR3 DNA reads TGCGCCAGCAGCCAAGATCCCGGGGGAGGCTATGGCTACACCTTC.

The chain joins TRBV20-1 to TRBJ2-4; 11 nucleotides match TRBD2. Per the germline V gene, CDR1 is DFQATT and CDR2 is SNEGSKA (reference sequence). This CDR3 has 15 residues. With V trimmed by 0 bases and J by 5 bases, 3 bases remained unmatched. The CDR3 loop reads CSARDLAGGQNIQYF. The CDR3 DNA follows: TGCAGTGCTAGAGATCTAGCGGGAGGCCAAAACATTCAGTACTTC.

The chain has TRBV4-3 and TRBJ2-1; D call uncertain. From germline, CDR1 is LGHNA and CDR2 YSLEER. Trimming left V 0 bases short and J 3 bases short, with 9 bases between. The CDR3 spans 15 residues. The CDR3 sequence is CASSQDKHVYNEQFF. CDR3 sequence (DNA): TGCGCCAGCAGCCAAGATAAACACGTCTACAATGAGCAGTTCTTC.

This clonotype was counted a few times. The chain recombines TRBV4-1 with TRBJ1-2; D unclear. Deletions cut 1 base from V and 2 bases from J, with 8 bases between. The CDR3 spans 14 residues. The germline V gene has CDR1 MGHRA and CDR2 YSYEKL. CDR3 sequence: CASSQVGTNYGYTF. In DNA, the CDR3 is TGCGCCAGCAGCCAAGTCGGAACGAACTATGGCTACACCTTC.

V usage is TRBV9 and J usage is TRBJ2-3; 11 bases align to TRBD2. CDR1 and CDR2 from the germline V gene are SGDLS and YYNGEE. V trimming: 4 bases; J trimming: 2 bases; junction bases outside the gene matches: 9. The CDR3 is 17 residues long. CDR3 coding DNA: TGTGCCAGCAGCCCTAGCGGACTAGCGGGCCTCACAGATACGCAGTATTTT. Amino acid sequence: CASSPSGLAGLTDTQYF.

This clonotype was detected once. The V call is TRBV2, the J call TRBJ2-5; perhaps TRBD2 as D (5 bases). V was shortened by 3 bases and J by 3 bases, with 11 bases between the two germline ends. The CDR3 is made up of 14 amino acids. CDR1 SNHLY and CDR2 FYNNEI come from the germline V gene. In nucleotides, the CDR3 is TGTGCCAGCAGTGACATGAGGGTTGAAGAGACCCAGTACTTC. This sequence encodes CASSDMRVEETQYF.

The chain couples TRBV6-2 or TRBV6-3 to TRBJ2-7; 10 nucleotides align to TRBD2. This CDR3 region has 16 residues. The germline V gene has CDR1 MNHEY and CDR2 SVGEGT. V lost 5 bases to trimming and J lost 4 bases; unmatched junction nucleotides: 11. Written as DNA, the CDR3 is TGTGCCAGCAGTCCCCAAGCGGGAGGGCGGTTTTACGAGCAGTACTTC. Protein product: CASSPQAGGRFYEQYF.

V usage is TRBV13 and J usage is TRBJ1-1; D unclear. The length of the CDR3 is 14 residues. Germline V gene lookup returns CDR1 PRHDT and CDR2 FYEKMQ (reference sequence). Between the trimmed V and J ends, which lost 1 base and 0 bases, there was a span of 6 bases. The CDR3 loop is CASSLVLMNTEAFF. CDR3 DNA sequence: TGTGCCAGCAGCTTAGTCCTGATGAACACTGAAGCTTTCTTT.

The V and J genes are TRBV29-1 and TRBJ2-4; TRBD2 aligns across 9 bases. V lost 5 bases, J lost 5 bases, and 7 bases stayed unmatched. CDR1 and CDR2 from the germline V gene are SQVTM and ANQGSEA. This CDR3 spans 14 amino acids. The CDR3 DNA sequence: TGCAGCGTTCGTAGCGGGGGACACCAAAACATTCAGTACTTC. It translates to CSVRSGGHQNIQYF.

This chain joins TRBV6-2 or TRBV6-3 and TRBJ1-5, with D possibly matching TRBD1 (6 bases). Germline V gene data show CDR1 as MNHEY and CDR2 as SVGEGT. This CDR3 region has 12 residues. V was cut by 4 bases and J by 12 bases, with 13 bases left in between. The CDR3 sequence is CASSSLQGLQHF. As DNA, the CDR3 is TGTGCCAGCAGTTCCCTACAGGGTCTCCAGCATTTT.

V and J are TRBV5-4 and TRBJ2-7; the match to TRBD1 covers 7 bases. Germline CDR1 reads SGHNT; CDR2 reads YYREEE (reference sequence). The length of the CDR3 is 15 residues. Losses at the gene ends were 0 bases for V and 4 bases for J; bases not matched to a gene: 7. The CDR3 coding sequence is TGTGCCAGCAGCTTGGGTCAGGGGGAAGGGTACGAGCAGTACTTC. It yields the protein CASSLGQGEGYEQYF. Filled out from reference TRBV5-4 and TRBJ2-7, the complete variable domain reads ETGVTQSPTHLIKTRGQQVTLRCSSQSGHNTVSWYQQALGQGPQFIFQYYREEENGRGNFPPRFSGLQFPNYSSELNVNALELDDSALYLCASSLGQGEGYEQYFGPGTRLTVT.

This clonotype appeared a single time. This chain connects TRBV7-3 to TRBJ1-4, with 10 bases that match TRBD1. This CDR3 is built from 16 residues. CDR1 is SGHTA and CDR2 is FQGTGA in the germline V gene. Unmatched junction bases numbered 9, after V lost 4 bases and J lost 7 bases. CDR3 nucleotides: TGTGCCAGCAGCTCCCGACGGACAGGGGGTTGTGAAAAACTGTTTTTT. Its protein is CASSSRRTGGCEKLFF.

This chain joins TRBV7-9 and TRBJ1-2, with a weak D call TRBD1 (5 bases). Germline V lookup: CDR1 SEHNR, CDR2 FQNEAQ (reference sequence). The CDR3 runs to 11 residues. Trimming removed 8 bases from V and 8 bases from J, with 12 bases in between. The CDR3 nucleotides are TGTGCCAGCGGAATAGGGGACGGCTACACCTTC. Its protein is CASGIGDGYTF. Variable domain in full (rest from reference TRBV7-9 and TRBJ1-2): DTGVSQNPRHKITKRGQNVTFRCDPISEHNRLYWYRQTLGQGPEFLTYFQNEAQLEKSRLLSDRFSAERPKGSFSTLEIQRTEQGDSAMYLCASGIGDGYTFGSGTRLTVV.

The gene calls are TRBV19 and TRBJ2-3, with TRBD1 matching 7 bases. The J segment lost 2 bases and the V segment lost 4 bases, leaving 6 bases of the junction unmatched. Germline lookup yields CDR1 LNHDA and CDR2 SQIVND (reference sequence). The CDR3 spans 15 residues. The CDR3 is CASSTPDRYTDTQYF. In DNA, the CDR3 is TGTGCCAGTAGTACGCCGGACAGGTACACAGATACGCAGTATTTT. The variable domain in full, completed from reference TRBV19 and TRBJ2-3, reads DGGITQSPKYLFRKEGQNVTLSCEQNLNHDAMYWYRQDPGQGLRLIYYSQIVNDFQKGDIAEGYSVSREKKESFPLTVTSAQKNPTAFYLCASSTPDRYTDTQYFGPGTRLTVL.

The J gene is TRBJ2-7, the V gene TRBV4-3; 8 bases match TRBD2. The CDR3 contains 16 residues. Per germline, CDR1 LGHNA and CDR2 YSLEER. Trimming cost V 0 bases and J 2 bases; bases outside gene matches: 6. The CDR3 DNA is TGCGCCAGCAGCCAAGAGAGGAGCGGGGGAACCTACGAGCAGTACTTC. Translating it yields CASSQERSGGTYEQYF.

CDR3 region: CASNEVFLTDTQYF. The CDR3 DNA follows: TGTGCCAGCAACGAAGTGTTTCTCACAGATACGCAGTATTTT. The V gene is TRBV6-2 or TRBV6-3, the J gene TRBJ2-3; D is undetermined. CDR1 is MNHEY and CDR2 is SVGEGT in the germline V gene. V gave up 7 bases and J gave up 2 bases, with 13 bases separating them. There are 14 residues in the CDR3.

Points on this clonotype: One end of the junction is discordant with germline, which a read error may explain. This chain joins TRBV3-1 and TRBJ2-1, with D perhaps matching TRBD1 or TRBD2 (6 bases each). CDR1 and CDR2 (germline): LGHDT, YNNKEL (reference sequence). The CDR3 covers 13 residues. The CDR3 nucleotides are TGTGCCAGCAGCCAAGATCCGGGGGCAGAAGCCTCCTTC. The encoded protein is CASSQDPGAEASF.

V is TRBV6-5 and J is TRBJ2-5; a possible D gene is TRBD2 (7 bases). Germline CDR1 MNHEY, CDR2 SVGAGI. CDR3 length equals 16 residues. Trimming pared 2 bases from V and 1 base from J, leaving 14 bases between. CDR3 nucleotides: TGTGCCAGCAGTTACGGGGGCTCGGGGGGCCAAGAGACCCAGTACTTC. It specifies CASSYGGSGGQETQYF.